The rows below give T cell receptor beta chains drawn from one sample of a study of shared clonotypes between healthy human individuals. Some clones are missing from TCRdb's copy, which holds only in-frame ones; the method was immunoSEQ multiplex PCR. The repertoire holds about 2 million clones, with about 95% as singletons. The sample consisted of naive CD8+ T cells sorted from blood. Receptors were obtained from a young man in good health. Each CDR3 is given with its conserved first and last residue. The order of the fields is J gene, clone size, V gene, CDR3 length, CDR3 protein. Size tells how often a clone was seen (once, few, many) or the class of an expanded clone, and some rows leave it out.

>TRBJ1-2|once|TRBV13|14
CASSRSAGTYGYTF
>TRBJ2-1|.|TRBV4-1|15
CASSLGTGLGNEQFF
>TRBJ2-7|.|TRBV19|14
CASSIGDIGDEQYF
>TRBJ1-1|.|TRBV6-6|14
CASSSQAIDTEAFF
>TRBJ2-7|.|TRBV11-2|13
CASSFTEPYEQYF
>TRBJ2-7|.|TRBV7-8|14
CASSSGSAHYEQYF
>TRBJ2-1|.|TRBV29-1|16
CSVEDSSGSWGNEQFF
>TRBJ2-2|.|TRBV27|14
CASSFYTGMGELFF
>TRBJ1-2|.|TRBV4-1|15
CASSQVSGGVYGYTF
>TRBJ1-1|.|TRBV27|13
CASSPGQGGEAFF
>TRBJ2-7|.|TRBV7-9|13
CASSPLSSYEQYF
>TRBJ2-5|.|TRBV7-7|13
CASSLGRVETQYF
>TRBJ1-5|.|TRBV9|14
CASSEHGLNQPQHF
>TRBJ2-3|.|TRBV7-8|15
CASSLYRAFTDTQYF
>TRBJ1-2|.|TRBV4-1|15
CASSQELGLYSGYTF
>TRBJ2-7|once|TRBV27|15
CASTARTLGEDEQYF
>TRBJ1-3|.|TRBV11-2|18
CASSLWTGEGASGNTIYF
>TRBJ2-1|once|TRBV15|13
CATNRDSYNEQFF
>TRBJ2-5|.|TRBV5-1|17
CASSLVIIWTGQETQYF
>TRBJ2-1|.|TRBV5-1|15
CASSPTSEPYNEQFF
>TRBJ2-7|.|TRBV7-9|12
CASSFSSREQYF
>TRBJ2-7|.|TRBV21-1|17
CASSKETRDRSSYEQYF
>TRBJ1-1|.|TRBV27|16
CASSFSEGWKGTEAFF
>TRBJ2-7|.|TRBV5-1|13
CASTGDSSYEQYF
>TRBJ2-4|.|TRBV7-2|16
CASSLAPGLAKNIQYF
>TRBJ1-2|.|TRBV7-9|14
CASSPPGGGYGYTF
>TRBJ1-2|.|TRBV4-3|16
CASSLLSEGTRNGYTF
>TRBJ1-2|.|TRBV19|16
CASSIGGGQLNYGYTF
>TRBJ2-7|few|TRBV9|13
CASSVGDSYEQYF
>TRBJ2-7|.|TRBV19|16
CASSTHSGRSSYEQYF
>TRBJ2-7|.|TRBV7-6|12
CASSSPNGEQYF
>TRBJ1-2|.|TRBV29-1|14
CSVEDTEPNYGYTF
>TRBJ2-2|.|TRBV10-2|14
CASSDPDRTGELFF
>TRBJ2-7|.|TRBV5-4|15
CASSLAGAEYYEQYF
>TRBJ1-4|.|TRBV28|16
CASSSYSGATNEKLFF
>TRBJ1-1|.|TRBV5-4|13
CASSLNRGTEAFF
>TRBJ2-7|.|TRBV11-2|13
CASSPGTTGEQYF